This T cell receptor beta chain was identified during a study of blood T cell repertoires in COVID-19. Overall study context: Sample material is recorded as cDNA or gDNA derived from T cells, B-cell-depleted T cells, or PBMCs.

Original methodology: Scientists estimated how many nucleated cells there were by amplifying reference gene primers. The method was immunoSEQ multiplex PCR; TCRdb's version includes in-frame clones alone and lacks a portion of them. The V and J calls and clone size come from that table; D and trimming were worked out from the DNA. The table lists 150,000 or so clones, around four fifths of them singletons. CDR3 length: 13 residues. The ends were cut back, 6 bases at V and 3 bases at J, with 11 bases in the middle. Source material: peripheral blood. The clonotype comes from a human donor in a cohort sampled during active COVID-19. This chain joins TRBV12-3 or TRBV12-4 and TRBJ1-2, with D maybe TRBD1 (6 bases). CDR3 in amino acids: CASRPGVDYGYTF. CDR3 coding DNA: TGTGCCAGCAGGCCAGGGGTCGACTATGGCTACACCTTC.